Shown below are 20 T cell receptor beta chains from a single sample sequenced in a study of Ad26.COV2.S vaccination and SARS-CoV-2 variants. Stated treatment: approximately 18 received Ad26.COV2.S at low or high dose, single or two shots; a few received placebo; per-sample allocation not given. On day 63 after the first injection, vaccine and placebo recipients gave samples. Data came from immunoSEQ multiplex PCR; TCRdb stores just in-frame clones and leaves some out. The sample gives 350,000 to 450,000 clones, approximately 89% of which show up once; under 2% is in the top ten. This specimen was peripheral blood, taken in a trial of Ad26.COV2.S vaccine versus placebo. Receptor source: a person between 18 and 59 years old who received the Ad26.COV2.S COVID-19 vaccine or a placebo.

V usage is TRBV7-6 and J usage is TRBJ2-7; 7 bases agree with TRBD1. From germline, CDR1 is SGHVS and CDR2 FNYEAQ. The trim removed 5 bases at V and 4 bases at J, leaving 14 bases unmatched. This CDR3 is 16 amino acids long. CDR3 protein: CASSHDRANRGYEQYF. CDR3 DNA sequence: TGTGCCAGCAGCCACGACAGGGCTAACCGCGGGTACGAGCAGTACTTC.

The V and J genes are TRBV27 and TRBJ2-7; D ambiguous. V gave up 3 bases and J gave up 6 bases, with 9 bases separating them. The CDR3 is made up of 12 amino acids. Germline CDR1 and CDR2: MNHEY and SMNVEV (reference sequence). CDR3 nucleotides: TGTGCCAGCAGTTTCCCCAGAGGCGAGCAGTACTTC. This gives the protein CASSFPRGEQYF.

J is TRBJ2-3 and V is TRBV6-5, with D tentatively TRBD2 (6 bases). The ends were cut back, 8 bases at V and 6 bases at J, with 15 bases in the middle. CDR3 length: 13 amino acids. Germline CDR1 and CDR2: MNHEY and SVGAGI. As DNA, the CDR3 is TGTGCCAGCCGGGGGATAGCAGCCGATACGCAGTATTTT. It yields the protein CASRGIAADTQYF.

This clone occurred once. The chain links TRBV5-1 to TRBJ2-2, with 10 bases matching TRBD2. The trim removed 5 bases at V and 5 bases at J, leaving 9 bases unmatched. This CDR3 region has 16 residues. Germline loops: CDR1 SGHRS, CDR2 YFSETQ. The CDR3 region is CASRPASGSSTGELFF. The CDR3 nucleotides read TGCGCCAGCAGGCCGGCTAGCGGGAGTTCAACCGGGGAGCTGTTTTTT.

This clone has only one observation. The chain recombines TRBV5-4 with TRBJ2-2; 15 bases align to TRBD2. Trimming removed 4 bases from V and 2 bases from J; junction bases left unmatched: 3. Germline V gives CDR1 SGHNT, CDR2 YYREEE (reference sequence). The CDR3 loop spans 17 amino acids. The CDR3 DNA sequence: TGTGCCAGCAGCAGGGGACTAGCGGGAGGAAACACCGGGGAGCTGTTTTTT. It encodes CASSRGLAGGNTGELFF.

The chain uses TRBV29-1 and TRBJ1-2; D might be TRBD1 (5 bases). Deletions cut 8 bases from V and 4 bases from J, with 14 bases between. CDR3 size: 12 residues. The germline V gene encodes CDR1 SQVTM and CDR2 ANQGSEA. This chain's CDR3 is CSTTGTAYGYTF. In nucleotides, the CDR3 is TGCAGCACCACCGGGACGGCCTATGGCTACACCTTC.

In DNA, the CDR3 is TGTGCCAGTAGTATTACTAGCGGGTACAATGAGCAGTTCTTC. Residues: CASSITSGYNEQFF. The rearrangement links TRBV19 to TRBJ2-1; TRBD2 matches at 9 bases. This CDR3 is built from 14 residues. The V and J ends lost 3 bases and 4 bases, in that order; junction bases with no gene match: 1. Germline CDR1 LNHDA, CDR2 SQIVND (reference sequence). The full variable domain, rest sourced from reference TRBV19 and TRBJ2-1, is DGGITQSPKYLFRKEGQNVTLSCEQNLNHDAMYWYRQDPGQGLRLIYYSQIVNDFQKGDIAEGYSVSREKKESFPLTVTSAQKNPTAFYLCASSITSGYNEQFFGPGTRLTVL.

This clone was picked up one time. This chain links TRBV28 with TRBJ1-6; D is perhaps TRBD1 (5 bases). The germline gives CDR1 MDHEN, CDR2 SYDVKM. This CDR3 has 18 residues. Trimming removed 4 bases at V and 6 bases at J, with 22 bases between. The CDR3 nucleotides are TGTGCCAGCAGTTCCCCGATGGGGGGAGTAGGTTCTAATTCACCCCTCCACTTT. It translates to CASSSPMGGVGSNSPLHF. The full variable domain, completed using reference TRBV28 and TRBJ1-6, is DVKVTQSSRYLVKRTGEKVFLECVQDMDHENMFWYRQDPGLGLRLIYFSYDVKMKEKGDIPEGYSVSREKKERFSLILESASTNQTSMYLCASSSPMGGVGSNSPLHFGNGTRLTVT.

The CDR3 protein is CASSLWERGSEGHTGELFF. CDR3 in DNA: TGTGCCAGCAGCTTATGGGAGAGGGGTAGCGAGGGACACACCGGGGAGCTGTTTTTT. This chain uses TRBV7-8 with TRBJ2-2, with D perhaps being TRBD1 or TRBD2 (5 bases each). CDR1 and CDR2 (germline): SGHVS, FQNEAQ. This CDR3 is 19 amino acids long. Trimming cost V 2 bases and J 3 bases, with 22 bases left between them.

The J gene is TRBJ1-1, the V gene TRBV15; D is uncertain. The CDR3 runs 13 residues. From germline, CDR1 is LNHNV and CDR2 YYDKDF (reference sequence). Trimming pared 3 bases from V and 4 bases from J, leaving 9 bases between. CDR3 residues: CATSSGFGTEAFF. CDR3 nucleotides: TGTGCCACCAGCAGTGGGTTCGGCACTGAAGCTTTCTTT.

This clone occurred a few times. The chain combines TRBV15 with TRBJ2-1; D is undetermined. The germline gives CDR1 LNHNV, CDR2 YYDKDF (reference sequence). V lost 5 bases and J 0 bases, leaving 11 bases between the germline ends. This CDR3 region has 15 residues. CDR3 in amino acids: CATSLGESSYNEQFF. In DNA, the CDR3 is TGTGCCACCAGCCTAGGAGAGAGCTCCTACAATGAGCAGTTCTTC.

The rearrangement links TRBV19 to TRBJ1-2; TRBD1 is a possible D gene (5 bases). V lost 3 bases to trimming and J lost 0 bases, with 11 bases between them. Germline V CDR1 and CDR2: LNHDA, SQIVND (reference sequence). This CDR3 has 15 amino acids. The chain's CDR3 is CASSMRDRPNYGYTF. The CDR3 DNA is TGTGCCAGTAGTATGAGGGACCGACCTAACTATGGCTACACCTTC.

The V call is TRBV19, the J call TRBJ2-7; maybe TRBD1 (7 bases). V lost 8 bases to trimming and J lost 1 base, with 18 bases between them. Germline CDR1 and CDR2: LNHDA and SQIVND (reference sequence). This CDR3 comprises 15 residues. For the CDR3, the DNA is TGTGCCAGTCGAGAGTGGGGGGACAGATCCTACGAGCAGTACTTC. Protein: CASREWGDRSYEQYF.

The chain carries TRBV30 and TRBJ2-7; 10 bases fit TRBD1. The V segment lost 7 bases and the J segment 3 bases; nucleotides outside the gene matches: 6. Looked up from germline, CDR1 is GTSNPN and CDR2 is SVGIG (reference sequence). The CDR3 is 13 amino acids. CDR3 in amino acids: CASTGQGFYEQYF. The CDR3 DNA is TGTGCCTCGACGGGACAGGGGTTCTACGAGCAGTACTTC.

J is TRBJ1-4 and V is TRBV24-1; D unresolved. Deletions cut 5 bases from V and 4 bases from J, with 10 bases between. Germline V gene lookup returns CDR1 KGHDR and CDR2 SFDVKD. The CDR3 has 14 residues. CDR3 region: CATSGRALNEKLFF. The CDR3 DNA reads TGTGCCACCAGTGGTAGGGCCCTTAATGAAAAACTGTTTTTT.

The rearrangement joins TRBV7-3 to TRBJ2-7; no reliable D call. Germline loops: CDR1 SGHTA, CDR2 FQGTGA. There are 13 residues in the CDR3. With 2 bases removed from V and 6 bases from J, the gap between germline ends came to 11 bases. This chain's CDR3 is CASSLGPYLEQYF. The CDR3 region has the DNA TGTGCCAGCAGCTTAGGCCCGTATCTCGAGCAGTACTTC.

CDR3 in DNA: TGTGCCAGCAGTCTGAGGACTAGCGGGAGGGGTCAAGAGACCCAGTACTTC. This encodes CASSLRTSGRGQETQYF. V is TRBV3-1 (or the pseudogene TRBV3-2) and J is TRBJ2-5; 15 positions agree with TRBD2. With 6 bases clipped from V and 2 bases from J, the junction kept 7 bases outside the gene matches. The germline gives CDR1 LGHDT, CDR2 YNNKEL (reference sequence). The CDR3 runs to 17 residues.

This chain joins TRBV7-2 and TRBJ2-7, with a possible D match to TRBD2 (6 bases). Trimming cost V 2 bases and J 10 bases, with 15 bases left between them. This CDR3 contains 13 residues. Per the germline V gene, CDR1 is SGHTA and CDR2 is FQGNSA. CDR3 nucleotide sequence: TGTGCCAGCAGCTTATCGGGAGTAGGGCAACAGTACTTC. Translated: CASSLSGVGQQYF.

This rearrangement joins TRBV7-9 to TRBJ2-1; 9 bases line up with TRBD2. CDR1 SEHNR and CDR2 FQNEAQ come from the germline V gene (reference sequence). CDR3 size: 17 residues. Trimming cost V 0 bases and J 7 bases; bases outside gene matches: 10. This chain's CDR3 is CASSLAIGGRGGNEQFF. CDR3 bases: TGTGCCAGCAGCTTAGCGATTGGCGGGAGGGGAGGGAATGAGCAGTTCTTC.

Notes on this clone: At the DNA level, this CDR3 is encoded by other sequences in the same sample as well. V and J are TRBV30 and TRBJ1-1; D unresolved. Trimming took 2 bases from V and 2 from J, leaving 3 bases between them. There are 11 residues in the CDR3. Germline CDR1 and CDR2: GTSNPN and SVGIG (reference sequence). CDR3 in DNA: TGTGCCTGGAGTCGTAACACTGAAGCTTTCTTT. Protein product: CAWSRNTEAFF.